The 2 T cell receptor beta chains below were found in one sample sequenced in a study of T-cell reconstitution after alpha-beta-depleted transplantation in children. Unique molecular identifiers were built into the TCRbeta library. TCRdb fed the PCR reads into MiXCR, producing one record per CDR3 protein. Of hundreds of thousands of distinct CDR3 sequences in the sample, roughly 17% were seen once. Here the sequenced sample was PBMCs from the stem cell graft donor, taken from the stem cell graft. These receptors originate from a human donor who donated a stem cell graft to a child with acute myeloid leukemia.

The chain is built from TRBV20-1 and TRBJ2-3; D might be TRBD1 (5 bases). The CDR3 sequence is 12 residues long. Germline V CDR1 and CDR2: DFQATT, SNEGSKA (reference sequence). V was cut by 4 bases and J by 4 bases, with 9 bases left in between. The CDR3 DNA reads TGCAGTGCTATTAAGACAGCAGATACGCAGTATTTT. Translating gives CSAIKTADTQYF.

The chain is built from TRBV29-1 and TRBJ2-1; 16 positions match TRBD2. Trimming took 7 bases from V and 10 from J; bases not matched to a gene: 4. The length of the CDR3 is 13 residues. CDR1 is SQVTM and CDR2 is ANQGSEA in the germline V gene. The CDR3 nucleotides read TGCAGCGCCGGGACTAGCGGGGGGGGAGAGCAGTTCTTC. Its protein product is CSAGTSGGGEQFF.